This TCR beta chain appears in the sequencing data of a study of T cell changes during pregnancy in multiple sclerosis. This clone has just one count. Profiled with immunoSEQ multiplex PCR; TCRdb holds only in-frame clones, not every one. The table includes tens of thousands of clones, over 75% detected once. The CDR3 covers 15 residues. V was trimmed by 3 bases and J by 3 bases, leaving 12 bases between them. Germline CDR1 and CDR2: MNHNS and SASEGT. The material was peripheral blood, obtained in the first trimester of pregnancy. The sequence was obtained from a female donor in good health, enrolled as a control in a pregnancy study. The V call is TRBV6-1, the J call TRBJ1-5; D gene ambiguous. The CDR3 sequence is CASSDFGSNNQPQHF. CDR3 nucleotide sequence: TGTGCCAGCAGTGATTTCGGGTCGAACAATCAGCCCCAGCATTTT.